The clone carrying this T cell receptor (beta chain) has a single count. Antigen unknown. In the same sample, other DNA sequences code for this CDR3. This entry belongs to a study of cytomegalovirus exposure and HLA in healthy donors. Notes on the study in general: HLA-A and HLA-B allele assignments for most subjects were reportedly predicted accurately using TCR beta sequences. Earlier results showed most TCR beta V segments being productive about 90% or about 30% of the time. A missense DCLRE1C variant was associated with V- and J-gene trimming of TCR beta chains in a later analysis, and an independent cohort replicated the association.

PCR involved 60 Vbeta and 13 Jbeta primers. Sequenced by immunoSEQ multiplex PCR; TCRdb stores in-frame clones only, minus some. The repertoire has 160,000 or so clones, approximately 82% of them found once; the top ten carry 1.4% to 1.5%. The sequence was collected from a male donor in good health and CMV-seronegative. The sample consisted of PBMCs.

For the CDR3, the DNA is TGCGCCAGCAGCTTGGAACCAGGGACAAATGAAAAACTGTTTTTT. Its protein is CASSLEPGTNEKLFF. This chain uses TRBV5-1 with TRBJ1-4; tentatively, D is TRBD1 (6 bases). CDR3 length equals 15 residues. Trimming removed 0 bases from V and 5 bases from J, with 11 bases in between. Germline V gives CDR1 SGHRS, CDR2 YFSETQ.